The clone carrying this T cell receptor (beta chain) was counted a few times. Its cognate antigen is unknown. The data belong to a study of response to subunit inactivated influenza vaccine. General study findings and limits: Authors proposed each seasonal influenza vaccination draws in few new T cells.

J lost 4 bases, V lost 5 bases, and 7 bases had no gene match. Germline CDR1 and CDR2: SGHRS and YFSETQ. The CDR3 consists of 14 residues. Each CDR3 protein is one row after TCRdb ran MiXCR on the RT-PCR reads. The sample holds roughly 650,000 distinct CDR3 sequences, around 15% seen once. The origin of this receptor is a man between 45 and 60 years old who received an inactivated influenza vaccine. V and J are TRBV5-1 and TRBJ2-5; 8 nucleotides align to TRBD1. The sequenced sample was PBMCs from blood, obtained around 15 days before vaccination. The CDR3 loop is CASRDPGGVETQYF. The CDR3 DNA is TGCGCCAGCAGGGATCCAGGGGGCGTAGAGACCCAGTACTTC.